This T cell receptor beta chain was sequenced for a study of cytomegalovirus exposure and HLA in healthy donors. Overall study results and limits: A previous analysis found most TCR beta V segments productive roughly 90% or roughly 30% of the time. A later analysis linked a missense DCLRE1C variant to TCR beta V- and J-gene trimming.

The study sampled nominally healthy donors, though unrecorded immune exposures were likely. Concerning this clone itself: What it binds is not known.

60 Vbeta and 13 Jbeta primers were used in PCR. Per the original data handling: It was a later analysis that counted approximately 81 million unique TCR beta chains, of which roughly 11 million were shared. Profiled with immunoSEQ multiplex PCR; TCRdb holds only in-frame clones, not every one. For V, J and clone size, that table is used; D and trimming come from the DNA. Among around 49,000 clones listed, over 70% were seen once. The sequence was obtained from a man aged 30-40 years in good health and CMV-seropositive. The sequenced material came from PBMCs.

The CDR3 loop is CATSSRGVGGYTF. The CDR3, as DNA: TGTGCCACCAGCAGCAGGGGGGTCGGTGGCTACACCTTC. This chain uses TRBV15 with TRBJ1-2, with 7 bases fitting TRBD1. The CDR3 is made up of 13 amino acids. From germline, CDR1 is LNHNV and CDR2 YYDKDF (reference sequence). With V trimmed by 3 bases and J by 7 bases, 5 bases remained unmatched.